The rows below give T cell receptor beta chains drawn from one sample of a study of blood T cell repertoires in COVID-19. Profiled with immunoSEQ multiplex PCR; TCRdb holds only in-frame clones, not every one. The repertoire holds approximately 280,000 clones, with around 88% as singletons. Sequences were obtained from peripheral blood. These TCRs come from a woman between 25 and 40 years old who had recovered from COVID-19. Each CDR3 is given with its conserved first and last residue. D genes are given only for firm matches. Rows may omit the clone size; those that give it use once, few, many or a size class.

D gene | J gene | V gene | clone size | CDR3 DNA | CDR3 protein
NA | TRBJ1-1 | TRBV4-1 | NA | TGCGCCAGCAGCCAACCTGCCTTAGTCAACACTGAAGCTTTCTTT | CASSQPALVNTEAFF
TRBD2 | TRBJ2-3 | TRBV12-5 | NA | TGTGCTAGTGGTTTGGCTCTAGCGGGGGGGACAGATACGCAGTATTTT | CASGLALAGGTDTQYF
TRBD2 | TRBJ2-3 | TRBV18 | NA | TGTGCCAACCGCGGGGCGGGAGCCCCCGGCACAGATACGCAGTATTTT | CANRGAGAPGTDTQYF
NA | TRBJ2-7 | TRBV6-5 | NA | TGTGCCAGCAGTTATTTGAGAGGGAAGGACGAGCAGTACTTC | CASSYLRGKDEQYF
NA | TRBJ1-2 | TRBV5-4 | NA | TGTGCCAGCAGCCGGCCCGGGGAGGGATCGGGTGGCTACACCTTC | CASSRPGEGSGGYTF
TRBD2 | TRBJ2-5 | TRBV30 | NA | TGTGCCTGGAGTGTACGGGCTAGCGGGGGCCCTGGAGAGACCCAGTACTTC | CAWSVRASGGPGETQYF
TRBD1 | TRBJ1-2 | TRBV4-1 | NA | TGCGCCAGTTACCCTACAGGGGGCGCGGGCGGCTACACCTTC | CASYPTGGAGGYTF
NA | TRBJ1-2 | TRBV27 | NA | TGTGCCAGCAGTTTTAATCCGGACTATGGCTACACCTTC | CASSFNPDYGYTF
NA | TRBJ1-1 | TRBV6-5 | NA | TGTGCCAGCACCCCGGGGGACGGGAACACTGAAGCTTTCTTT | CASTPGDGNTEAFF
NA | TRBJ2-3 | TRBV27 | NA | TGTGCCAGCAGTTTGTGGGAGGTTCGGACAGATACGCAGTATTTT | CASSLWEVRTDTQYF
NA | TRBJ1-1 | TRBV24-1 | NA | TGTGCCACCAGTGATTTCCAGAACACTGAAGCTTTCTTT | CATSDFQNTEAFF
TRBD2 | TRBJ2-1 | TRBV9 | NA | TGTGCCAGCAGCGCGGGACTAGCGGGAGGAAGAGGAGAGCAGTTCTTC | CASSAGLAGGRGEQFF
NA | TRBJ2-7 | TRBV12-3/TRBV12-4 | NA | TGTGCCAGCAGTTTGTCAGGGGAGTGGGAGCAGTACTTC | CASSLSGEWEQYF
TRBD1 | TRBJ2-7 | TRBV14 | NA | TGTGCCAGCAGTCCGGACAGGGCCTACGAGCAGTACTTC | CASSPDRAYEQYF
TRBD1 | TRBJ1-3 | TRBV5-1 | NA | TGCGCCAGCAGCTCACAGGGGTCCTCTGGAAACACCATATATTTT | CASSSQGSSGNTIYF
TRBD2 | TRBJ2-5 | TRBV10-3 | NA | TGTGCCATCAGTGATGGGCGGGAGAGGGAGACCCAGTACTTC | CAISDGRERETQYF
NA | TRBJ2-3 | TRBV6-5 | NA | TGTGCCAGCAGTTACGCAGCGAGCTACACAGATACGCAGTATTTT | CASSYAASYTDTQYF
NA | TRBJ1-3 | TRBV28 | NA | TGTGCCAGTACAACGCAGGGCCCCTCTGGAAACACCATATATTTT | CASTTQGPSGNTIYF
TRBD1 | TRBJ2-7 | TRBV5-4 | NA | TGTGCCAGCAGCTTCGGGACAGGGGCCTACGAGCAGTACTTC | CASSFGTGAYEQYF
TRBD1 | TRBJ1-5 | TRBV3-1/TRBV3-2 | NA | TGTGCCAGCAGCCAAGGACAGGGAGGTCAGCCCCAGCATTTT | CASSQGQGGQPQHF
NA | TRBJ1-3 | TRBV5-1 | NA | TGCGCCAGCAGCCTAGTGGGAGGCCCTGGAAACACCATATATTTT | CASSLVGGPGNTIYF
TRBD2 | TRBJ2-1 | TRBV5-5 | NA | TGTGCCAGCAGCTTCCAGCGGGAGTCCTACAATGAGCAGTTCTTC | CASSFQRESYNEQFF
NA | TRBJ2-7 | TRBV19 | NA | TGTGCCACAGCGACAGGCTACGAGCAGTACTTC | CATATGYEQYF
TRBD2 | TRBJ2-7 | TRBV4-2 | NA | TGTGCCAGCAGCCAGACTAGCGGCACTACCTACGAGCAGTACTTC | CASSQTSGTTYEQYF
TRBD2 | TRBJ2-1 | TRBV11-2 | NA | TGTGCCAGCAGCCGGGGACTAGCGGAGGTCCACTCCTACAATGAGCAGTTCTTC | CASSRGLAEVHSYNEQFF
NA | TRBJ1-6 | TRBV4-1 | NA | TGCGCCAGCAGCCCGAATATGGACAGTAATTCACCCCTCCACTTT | CASSPNMDSNSPLHF
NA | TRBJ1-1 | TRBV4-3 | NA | TGCGCCAGCAGCCAAGATCGCACAGGTACTGAAGCTTTCTTT | CASSQDRTGTEAFF
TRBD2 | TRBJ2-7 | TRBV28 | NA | TGTGCCAGCAGTCCGAACGGTAGGAGCGGGAGTAGTGACGAGCAGTACTTC | CASSPNGRSGSSDEQYF
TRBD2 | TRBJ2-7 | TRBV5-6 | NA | TGTGCCAGCAGCAACGGGGGGTACGAGCAGTACTTC | CASSNGGYEQYF
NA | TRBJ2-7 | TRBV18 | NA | TGTGCCAGCTCACCATCTCAGGGTTCGTCTCGGCAGTACTTC | CASSPSQGSSRQYF
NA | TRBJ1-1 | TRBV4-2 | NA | TGTGCCAGCAGCTACCTATCATCAGGGGACACTGAAGCTTTCTTT | CASSYLSSGDTEAFF
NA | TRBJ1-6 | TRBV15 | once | TGTGCCACCAGCAGAGTGGTGGCAGAAAATTCACCCCTCCACTTT | CATSRVVAENSPLHF
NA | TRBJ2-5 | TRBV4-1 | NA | TGCGCCAGCAGCCAAGTACACACGATCCCCGCCCAGGAGACCCAGTACTTC | CASSQVHTIPAQETQYF
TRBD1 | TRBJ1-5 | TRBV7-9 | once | TGTGCCAGCAGCTCAGGACAGGGGAACAATCAGCCCCAGCATTTT | CASSSGQGNNQPQHF
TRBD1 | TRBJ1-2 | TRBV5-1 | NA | TGCGCCAGTCGACAGGGGATCTATGGCTACACCTTC | CASRQGIYGYTF
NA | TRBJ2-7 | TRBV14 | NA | TGTGCCAGCAGCCAAGGGCTAGCAGGCTACGAGCAGTACTTC | CASSQGLAGYEQYF
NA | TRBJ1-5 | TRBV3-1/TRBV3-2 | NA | TGTGCCAGCAGCCGACCAGGGTTTCAGCCCCAGCATTTT | CASSRPGFQPQHF
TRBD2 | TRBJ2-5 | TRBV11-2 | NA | TGTGCCAGCAGCTTGGGTTCGGGGGGGCCATGGACCCAGTACTTC | CASSLGSGGPWTQYF
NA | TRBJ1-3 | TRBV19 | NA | TGTGCCAGTAGCGTTGCAGGGGACGGAAACACCATATATTTT | CASSVAGDGNTIYF
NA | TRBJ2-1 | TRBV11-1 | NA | TGTGCCAGCAGCTCCCAGGGATATACAATGAGGCAGTTCTTC | CASSSQGYTMRQFF
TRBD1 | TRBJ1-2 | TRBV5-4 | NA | TGTGCCAGCAGCCTAGCACCGGGACAGGTTATGAGTGGCTACACCTTC | CASSLAPGQVMSGYTF
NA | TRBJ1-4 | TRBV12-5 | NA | TGTGCTAGTGGTCCGCCAGGTGGGAATGAAAAACTGTTTTTT | CASGPPGGNEKLFF
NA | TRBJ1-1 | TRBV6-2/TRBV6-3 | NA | TGTGCCAGCAGTTACTCGATGGGAGGGGGGGCCAACCCTGAAGCTTTCTTT | CASSYSMGGGANPEAFF
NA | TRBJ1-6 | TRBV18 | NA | TGTGCCAGCTCACCAGAGGACAGCACAAATTCACCCCTCCACTTT | CASSPEDSTNSPLHF
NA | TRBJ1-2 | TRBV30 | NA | TGTGCCTGGAGCAGACGGGTAGCTAACTATGGCTACACCTTC | CAWSRRVANYGYTF
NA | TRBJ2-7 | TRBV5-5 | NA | TGTGCCAGCAGCTTGACAGGGCGGGAGCAGTACTTC | CASSLTGREQYF
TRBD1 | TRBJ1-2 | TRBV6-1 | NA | TGTGCCAGCAGTGACCGGGACAGGGGGTACTATGGCTACACCTTC | CASSDRDRGYYGYTF